The 6 T cell receptor beta chains reported below all come from one sample, sequenced in a study of STAT3 mutations in large granular lymphocyte leukemia. Overall study results and limits: Every T-LGLL patient had at least one immunodominant TCRbeta clonotype.

The antigens for these receptors are not known. Assay: immunoSEQ multiplex PCR; the TCRdb copy retains only in-frame clones and omits some. This table has about 42,000 clones, about 81% appearing once. Sequenced input: PBMCs. The receptors were sampled from a human donor with T large granular lymphocyte leukemia. Some clones in this sample may be carry-over from other donors' samples.

The V gene is TRBV6-6, the J gene TRBJ2-1; D unclear. The germline V gene encodes CDR1 MNHNY and CDR2 SVGAGI (reference sequence). CDR3 length: 14 residues. V dropped 5 bases and J dropped 6 bases, with 14 bases sitting between them. CDR3 sequence reads: CASSGLSSSNEQFF. The CDR3 nucleotides are TGTGCCAGCAGTGGCCTGTCATCCAGCAATGAGCAGTTCTTC.

The rearrangement joins TRBV29-1 to TRBJ2-7, with 7 bases identical to TRBD1. Germline V gene data show CDR1 as SQVTM and CDR2 as ANQGSEA. The CDR3 spans 13 residues. The V and J ends lost 3 bases and 1 base, in that order; junction bases with no gene match: 3. In nucleotides, the CDR3 is TGCAGCGTTGATAGACAGGGTTCCTACGAGCAGTACTTC. It codes for CSVDRQGSYEQYF.

This chain connects TRBV2 to TRBJ2-5; 7 bases are shared with TRBD1. Germline loops: CDR1 SNHLY, CDR2 FYNNEI. The CDR3 extends over 13 amino acids. The V gene end was trimmed by 4 bases and the J gene end by 5 bases; junction bases not matched to a gene: 4. The CDR3 here is CASSGTGGETQYF. Here the CDR3 DNA reads TGTGCCAGCAGTGGGACAGGTGGGGAGACCCAGTACTTC.

This sequence joins TRBV5-5 and TRBJ2-3; D uncertain. This CDR3 comprises 17 residues. Germline loops: CDR1 SGHKS, CDR2 YYEKEE (reference sequence). The V end was cut by 4 bases, the J end by 0 bases, with 18 bases between. This CDR3 is CASSPEPFPYSTDTQYF. The CDR3 DNA is TGTGCCAGCAGCCCAGAGCCCTTCCCGTACAGCACAGATACGCAGTATTTT.

This clone appeared a few times. This chain uses TRBV7-8 with TRBJ1-3, with TRBD1 identical over 7 bases. The CDR3 consists of 12 residues. The V gene end was trimmed by 6 bases and the J gene end by 9 bases; junction bases not matched to a gene: 5. From germline, CDR1 is SGHVS and CDR2 FQNEAQ. The CDR3 here is CASSNTGATIYF. CDR3 DNA sequence: TGTGCCAGCAGTAATACAGGGGCCACCATATATTTT.

This sequence joins TRBV7-9 and TRBJ1-1; D ambiguous. Germline V gene data show CDR1 as SEHNR and CDR2 as FQNEAQ (reference sequence). Between the trimmed V and J ends, which lost 1 base and 8 bases, there was a span of 8 bases. The CDR3 is 12 amino acids. The CDR3 DNA reads TGTGCCAGCAGCTTAGAATTGGTGGAAGCTTTCTTT. It translates to CASSLELVEAFF.